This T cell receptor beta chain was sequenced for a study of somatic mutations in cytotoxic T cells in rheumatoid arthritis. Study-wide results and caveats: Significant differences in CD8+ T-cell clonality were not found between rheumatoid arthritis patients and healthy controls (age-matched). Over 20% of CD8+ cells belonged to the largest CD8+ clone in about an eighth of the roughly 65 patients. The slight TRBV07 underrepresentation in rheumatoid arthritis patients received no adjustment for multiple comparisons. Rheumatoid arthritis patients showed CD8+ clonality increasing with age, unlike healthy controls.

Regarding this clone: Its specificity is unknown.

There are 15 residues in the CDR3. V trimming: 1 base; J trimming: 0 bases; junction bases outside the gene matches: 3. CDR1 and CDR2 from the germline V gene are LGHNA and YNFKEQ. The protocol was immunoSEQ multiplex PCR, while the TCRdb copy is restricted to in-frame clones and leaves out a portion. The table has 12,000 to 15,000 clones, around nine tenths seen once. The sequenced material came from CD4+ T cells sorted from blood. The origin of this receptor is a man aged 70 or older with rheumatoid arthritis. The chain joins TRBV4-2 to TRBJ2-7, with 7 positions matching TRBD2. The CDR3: CASSQGGGGSYEQYF. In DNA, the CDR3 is TGTGCCAGCAGCCAAGGAGGCGGGGGCTCCTACGAGCAGTACTTC.